These 8 T cell receptor beta chains came from one sample sequenced in a study of monozygotic twins with inflammatory bowel disease. TCRdb derives one entry per CDR3 protein from the 5' RACE reads, leaving out DNA. The sample has roughly 200,000 distinct CDR3 sequences; the top ten hold 1.6%. The sample consisted of blood. The receptors were gathered from a human donor with ulcerative colitis or Crohn's disease, or a healthy co-twin of an affected twin (not recorded which).

The CDR3 here is CSVEVGAAARETQYF. This chain uses TRBV29-1 with TRBJ2-5; TCRdb lists TRBD2, though no DNA is available to test this call. The CDR3 is made up of 15 amino acids. CDR1 and CDR2 from the germline V gene are SQVTM and ANQGSEA.

This sequence joins TRBV2 and TRBJ1-1. From germline, CDR1 is SNHLY and CDR2 FYNNEI. This CDR3 contains 13 residues. The CDR3 here is CASRQGPSSEAFF.

V is TRBV20-1 and J is TRBJ2-3; TCRdb reports TRBD1, a call that lacks DNA to check it against. Germline assignment: CDR1 DFQATT and CDR2 SNEGSKA (reference sequence). This CDR3 region has 14 residues. This chain's CDR3 is CSAQPGQRYFTQYF.

V is TRBV7-8 and J is TRBJ2-2; as DNA is missing, the TRBD1 call by TCRdb cannot be tested. Germline V gene sequence: CDR1 SGHVS, CDR2 FQNEAQ. This CDR3 has 15 residues. CDR3 protein: CASSPQGVVAGELFF.

The V gene is TRBV19, the J gene TRBJ2-1; the D call of TRBD2 rests on TCRdb alone, since no DNA is present to check it. Germline CDR1 and CDR2: LNHDA and SQIVND (reference sequence). The CDR3 is 15 residues long. CDR3 amino acids: CASSIVNAGGDEQFF.

The chain uses TRBV7-9 and TRBJ1-6; with no DNA, the TCRdb D assignment of TRBD1 cannot be verified. The CDR3 contains 14 residues. Germline loops: CDR1 SEHNR, CDR2 FQNEAQ (reference sequence). CDR3 region: CASSWGQGHSPLHF.

V is TRBV20-1 and J is TRBJ2-5; absent DNA, TCRdb's TRBD1 call cannot be checked. This CDR3 contains 13 residues. Germline lookup yields CDR1 DFQATT and CDR2 SNEGSKA (reference sequence). The CDR3: CSARRGALETQYF.

The chain joins TRBV12-3 or TRBV12-4 to TRBJ2-2; TCRdb picks TRBD2, but there is no DNA to check that call. The CDR3 extends over 12 amino acids. CDR3 amino acids: CAGSFGGGELFF.